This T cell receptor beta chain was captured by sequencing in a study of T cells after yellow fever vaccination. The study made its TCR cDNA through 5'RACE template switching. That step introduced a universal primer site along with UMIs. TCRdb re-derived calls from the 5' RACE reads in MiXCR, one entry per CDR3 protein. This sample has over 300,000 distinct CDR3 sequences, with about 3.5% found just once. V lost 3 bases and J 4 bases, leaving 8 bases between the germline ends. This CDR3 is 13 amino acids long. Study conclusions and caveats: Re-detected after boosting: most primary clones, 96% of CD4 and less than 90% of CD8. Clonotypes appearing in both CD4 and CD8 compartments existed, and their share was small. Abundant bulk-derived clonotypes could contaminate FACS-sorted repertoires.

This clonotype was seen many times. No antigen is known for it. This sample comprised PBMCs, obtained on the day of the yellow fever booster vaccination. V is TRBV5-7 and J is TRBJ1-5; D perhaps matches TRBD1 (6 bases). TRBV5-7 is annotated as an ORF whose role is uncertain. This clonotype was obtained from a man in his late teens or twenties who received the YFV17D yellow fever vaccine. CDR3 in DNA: TGTGCCAGCAGCTCCGGGACAAATCAGCCCCAGCATTTT. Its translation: CASSSGTNQPQHF.